This TCR beta chain stems from a study of blood T cell repertoires in COVID-19. Participants' reported clinical history set cohort assignment. As handled by the study authors: Reference gene primer amplification gave nucleated cell count estimates. The repertoire was sequenced with immunoSEQ multiplex PCR; TCRdb's copy has only in-frame clones and lacks some. For V, J and clone size, that table is used; D and trimming come from the DNA. Of 300,000 to 400,000 clones listed, 65% to 90% are singletons. Deletions cut 6 bases from V and 6 bases from J, with 6 bases between. The CDR3 is made up of 12 amino acids. Per germline, CDR1 SEHNR and CDR2 FQNEAQ (reference sequence).

The rearrangement uses TRBV7-9 and TRBJ1-6; D is unclear. The sequenced sample consisted of PBMCs or T cells enriched from blood (not recorded which). The clonotype was recovered from a woman aged 40 to 49 with acute COVID-19. The CDR3 sequence: CASRGGNSPLHF. CDR3 bases: TGTGCCAGCAGGGGAGGTAATTCACCCCTCCACTTT.